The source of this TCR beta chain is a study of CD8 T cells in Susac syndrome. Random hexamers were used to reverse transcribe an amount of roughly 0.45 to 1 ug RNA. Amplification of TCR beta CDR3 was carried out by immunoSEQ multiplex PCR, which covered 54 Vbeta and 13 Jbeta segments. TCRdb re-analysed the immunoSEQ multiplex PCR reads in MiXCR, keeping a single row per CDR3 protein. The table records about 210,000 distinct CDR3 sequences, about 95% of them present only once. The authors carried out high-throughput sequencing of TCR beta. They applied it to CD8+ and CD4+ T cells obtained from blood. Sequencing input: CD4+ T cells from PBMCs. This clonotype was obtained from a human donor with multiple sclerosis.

The DNA of the CDR3 is TGTGCCAGCAGCAGACCCGCTAGCGGCCAAGAGACCCAGTACTTC. Its protein product is CASSRPASGQETQYF. The genes are TRBV28 and TRBJ2-5; 7 nucleotides agree with TRBD2. J lost 1 base, V lost 6 bases, and 8 bases had no gene match. Germline V gene sequence: CDR1 MDHEN, CDR2 SYDVKM. The CDR3 is 15 residues long.